These 3 T cell receptor beta chains were sequenced from one sample in a study of T cells after yellow fever vaccination. TCRdb called the 5' RACE reads again in MiXCR, with one record for every CDR3 protein. The sample yields 200,000 to 300,000 distinct CDR3 sequences, about an eighth seen once. The sequencing used CD4+ T cells sorted from PBMCs, collected 45 days after the yellow fever booster vaccination. The receptor source for this set is a man aged 25 to 45 who received the YFV17D yellow fever vaccine.

This chain links TRBV5-1 with TRBJ2-5, with TRBD1 identical over 8 bases. Germline V gives CDR1 SGHRS, CDR2 YFSETQ. The V and J ends lost 4 bases and 5 bases, in that order; junction bases with no gene match: 7. The CDR3 extends over 14 amino acids. CDR3 in amino acids: CASSTGGPGETQYF. The DNA of the CDR3 is TGCGCCAGCAGCACAGGGGGGCCCGGGGAGACCCAGTACTTC.

This clonotype was recorded a few times. The chain joins TRBV29-1 to TRBJ2-5; 9 bases line up with TRBD2. J gave up 4 bases and V 3 bases, and 6 bases lay outside the gene matches. Germline V gives CDR1 SQVTM, CDR2 ANQGSEA. CDR3 length: 14 amino acids. The chain's CDR3 is CSVDSAGGGETQYF. DNA for the CDR3: TGCAGCGTTGATAGTGCGGGAGGGGGAGAGACCCAGTACTTC.

The chain links TRBV5-1 to TRBJ2-6; D uncertain. The V gene's germline CDR1 is SGHRS and CDR2 YFSETQ. Trimming left V 4 bases short and J 0 bases short, with 11 bases between. CDR3 length: 16 residues. The CDR3 coding sequence is TGCGCCAGCAGCCAAGCTCAGAGCTCTGGGGCCAACGTCCTGACTTTC. Translated, it gives CASSQAQSSGANVLTF.